This T cell receptor (beta chain) was identified in a study of T cell responses to AZD1222 COVID-19 vaccine. Findings and limits, study-wide: Regions left unmutated in variants are reportedly the target of nearly half of spike-specific TCRs. Spike-specific TCRs gained breadth and depth after people received two AZD1222 doses.

Clones were sequenced by immunoSEQ multiplex PCR, and TCRdb holds only the in-frame ones, with some missing. The sample includes about 120,000 clones, about 92% of them seen just once. Worth noting for this clone: Antigen unknown.

The sequence was collected from an adult who received the AZD1222 COVID-19 vaccine. The sample consisted of peripheral blood, taken 28 days after the second AZD1222 dose.

CDR3 sequence: CASSSGHGLEAFF. CDR3 nucleotides: TGTGCCAGCAGTTCAGGGCATGGATTGGAAGCTTTCTTT. This chain joins TRBV7-3 and TRBJ1-1; maybe TRBD1 (5 bases). V dropped 6 bases and J dropped 8 bases, with 16 bases sitting between them. The CDR3 loop spans 13 amino acids. Germline loops: CDR1 SGHTA, CDR2 FQGTGA.